Described below is a single T cell receptor (beta chain) sequence and its context. Its antigen is unidentified. Noted time point: newly diagnosed, previously untreated cHL patient sample. Using magnetic negative selection, the CD4+ T cells were separated out of thawed PBMCs. The sample belongs to a study of PD-1 blockade in classical Hodgkin lymphoma. Assay used: immunoSEQ multiplex PCR; TCRdb lists only in-frame clones, some missing. Here the sample spans about 14,000 clones, roughly 84% being singletons. Study-wide results and limits: Newly diagnosed patients reportedly trailed healthy donors in baseline TCR diversity.

V was trimmed by 3 bases and J by 3 bases, leaving 9 bases between them. Germline CDR1 is GTSNPN and CDR2 is SVGIG (reference sequence). The CDR3 loop spans 13 amino acids. The chain couples TRBV30 to TRBJ1-5, with a tentative D call TRBD1 (5 bases). The sequence was collected from a human donor with classical Hodgkin lymphoma. Sequenced sample: CD4+ T cells from blood. CDR3 sequence reads: CAWRSGFNQPQHF. The CDR3 DNA reads TGTGCCTGGAGATCAGGGTTCAATCAGCCCCAGCATTTT.